This T cell receptor beta chain was recorded in a study of tumor-infiltrating lymphocytes in primary liver carcinoma. Study as a whole: Spanning 4.2 to 10 cm, the tumors were T1-T3 N0M0.

Study-wide results and limits: Lower overlap was observed for tumor-adjacent and tumor-blood pairs relative to tumor region pairs. Tumors had a significantly higher top-250-clone fraction than blood (p = 0.039).

The investigators made TCR beta cDNA from roughly 460 ng total RNA, using a constant-region primer. Nested multiplex PCR, run for three rounds with slightly modified ARM-PCR, yielded TCR beta libraries. For around 11 cycles apiece, the opening two PCR rounds ran with TRBV1-TRBV30 forward primers and a C-beta reverse primer. TCRdb re-called the multiplex PCR reads through MiXCR, storing one row per CDR3 protein. This sample has about 21,000 distinct CDR3 sequences, with 60% to 80% found just once. Germline-derived CDR1 and CDR2 are SGHAT and FQNNGV. CDR3 length: 13 residues. A remark on this clonotype: Its matching antigen is unknown. Germline is not matched at one junction end, which may reflect a read error.

Extraction of RNA together with DNA used roughly 20-33 mg of unsorted bulk tissue. This sequence joins TRBV11-2 and TRBJ2-7; a weak D match, TRBD2 (6 bases). The sequenced material came from liver tumor tissue from sampling region 1. Subset noted: tumor region T1, superior pole. The clonotype was recovered from a woman in her twenties or thirties with primary liver carcinoma and hepatitis B virus infection. The CDR3, as DNA: TGTGCCGGCAAGATTGCGGGGAACTATGAGCAGTATTTC. Residues: CAGKIAGNYEQYF.